Below, one T cell receptor beta chain is given with its context. The data were taken from a study of blood T cells in healthy people across ages. The CDR3 covers 14 residues. The junction had 4 bases not matched to a gene; V was cut back by 1 base and J by 7 bases. The germline CDR1 and CDR2 sequences are LGHDT and YNNKEL (reference sequence). Combining a sample-barcoded 5' primer with a J-beta primer mix, a second PCR ran for roughly 7 to 12 cycles. TCRdb re-called the 5' RACE reads with MiXCR, one entry per CDR3 protein. The sample yields 600,000 or so distinct CDR3 sequences, roughly 43% seen once.

The TCR originated in a man older than 75 in good health. The sequencing sample was made of blood. This chain joins TRBV3-1 and TRBJ2-3; 8 nucleotides line up with TRBD2. The DNA of the CDR3 is TGTGCCAGCAGCCAAGCAGCGGGGGACAATACGCAGTATTTT. Amino acid sequence: CASSQAAGDNTQYF.